Listed below are T cell receptor beta chains from one sample, sequenced in a study of blood T cell repertoires in COVID-19. Profiling relied on immunoSEQ multiplex PCR, and the TCRdb table lists in-frame clones only, not all of them. Counted here are around 25,000 clones, around 69% occurring once; the ten biggest clones make up 20%. Sequencing was carried out using peripheral blood. Source of these receptors: a human donor in a cohort sampled during active or convalescent COVID-19. The CDR3 runs from the conserved cysteine through the conserved F or W. A D gene is named only where the DNA matches it firmly. For some rows the clone size is stated as once, few or many, or as a class when expanded; others skip it.

V gene: TRBV7-2; J gene: TRBJ1-2; clone size: -; D gene: -; CDR3 DNA: TGTGCCAGCAGCTTAGCGAGGAGACAGTCGGTGGGCTACACCTTC; CDR3 protein: CASSLARRQSVGYTF
V gene: TRBV6-5; J gene: TRBJ1-4; clone size: once; D gene: -; CDR3 DNA: TGTGCCAGCAAAAGGACCGGCGGGACTGAAAAACTGTTTTTT; CDR3 protein: CASKRTGGTEKLFF
V gene: TRBV7-9; J gene: TRBJ1-1; clone size: few; D gene: TRBD1; CDR3 DNA: TGTGCCAGCAGCTTAGGGGGACAGAAGAACACTGAAGCTTTCTTT; CDR3 protein: CASSLGGQKNTEAFF
V gene: TRBV5-1; J gene: TRBJ1-2; clone size: few; D gene: TRBD1; CDR3 DNA: TGCGCCAGCAGCTTGTCGACAGGGTATAGGGATGGCTACACCTTC; CDR3 protein: CASSLSTGYRDGYTF
V gene: TRBV6-2/TRBV6-3; J gene: TRBJ1-1; clone size: once; D gene: -; CDR3 DNA: TGTGCCAGCAGTTACTCCACATCGGGGAGGGTCGAAGCTTTCTTT; CDR3 protein: CASSYSTSGRVEAFF
V gene: TRBV19; J gene: TRBJ2-1; clone size: -; D gene: TRBD1; CDR3 DNA: TGTGCCAGTCAGAGGACAGGGGGCGCGAATGAGCAGTTCTTC; CDR3 protein: CASQRTGGANEQFF
V gene: TRBV7-9; J gene: TRBJ2-7; clone size: few; D gene: TRBD2; CDR3 DNA: TGTGCCAGCAGCTTAGGACTAGCGGGATACTCCTACGAGCAGTACTTC; CDR3 protein: CASSLGLAGYSYEQYF
V gene: TRBV7-9; J gene: TRBJ2-3; clone size: -; D gene: -; CDR3 DNA: TGTGCCAGCAGCTTAGGGTGGGGGGCAGATACGCAGTATTTT; CDR3 protein: CASSLGWGADTQYF
V gene: TRBV12-3/TRBV12-4; J gene: TRBJ2-1; clone size: -; D gene: -; CDR3 DNA: TGTGCCAGCAGTCAAAATTCACAGGAGCAGTTCTTC; CDR3 protein: CASSQNSQEQFF
V gene: TRBV3-1/TRBV3-2; J gene: TRBJ1-2; clone size: -; D gene: TRBD1; CDR3 DNA: TGTGCCAGCAGCCAACGGACAGGGACGTATGGCTACACCTTC; CDR3 protein: CASSQRTGTYGYTF
V gene: TRBV5-1; J gene: TRBJ2-5; clone size: -; D gene: -; CDR3 DNA: TGCGCCAGCAGCTTGTCTACCCCTGAGACCCAGTACTTC; CDR3 protein: CASSLSTPETQYF
V gene: TRBV7-6; J gene: TRBJ2-7; clone size: -; D gene: TRBD2; CDR3 DNA: TGTGCCAGCAGCTTAGGGGGGTCTAGCGGGAGCCTCTACGAGCAGTACTTC; CDR3 protein: CASSLGGSSGSLYEQYF
V gene: TRBV28; J gene: TRBJ1-2; clone size: -; D gene: -; CDR3 DNA: TGTGCCAGCAGAAACGGAGGACAGCCAACGACGGGAGGCTACACCTTC; CDR3 protein: CASRNGGQPTTGGYTF
V gene: TRBV25-1; J gene: TRBJ2-5; clone size: -; D gene: TRBD1; CDR3 DNA: TGTGCCAGCAGTGACCCAGGGGGCCTGGAGACCCAGTACTTC; CDR3 protein: CASSDPGGLETQYF
V gene: TRBV9; J gene: TRBJ2-1; clone size: -; D gene: -; CDR3 DNA: TGTGCCAGCAGCCTCCGGTTCTACAATGAGCAGTTCTTC; CDR3 protein: CASSLRFYNEQFF
V gene: TRBV30; J gene: TRBJ1-5; clone size: -; D gene: -; CDR3 DNA: TGTGCCTGTGCGATTAAGGAGGGCCTCAGACAGCCCCAGCATTTT; CDR3 protein: CACAIKEGLRQPQHF
V gene: TRBV27; J gene: TRBJ2-2; clone size: -; D gene: -; CDR3 DNA: TGTGCCAGCAGTTCCTCCGGGGAGCTGTTTTTT; CDR3 protein: CASSSSGELFF
V gene: TRBV7-9; J gene: TRBJ1-6; clone size: -; D gene: TRBD1; CDR3 DNA: TGTGCCAGCAGCCGCCAGACAGGGGTAGGGTCACCCCTCCACTTT; CDR3 protein: CASSRQTGVGSPLHF